This T cell receptor beta chain originates from a study of T cell changes during pregnancy in multiple sclerosis. CDR3 size: 12 residues. CDR1 is GTSNPN and CDR2 is SVGIG in the germline V gene (reference sequence). With V trimmed by 2 bases and J by 9 bases, 2 bases remained unmatched. Using immunoSEQ multiplex PCR, the repertoire was profiled, and TCRdb retains in-frame clones only, with some absent. Here the sample spans 70,000 to 75,000 clones, 85% to 95% being singletons. The receptor was derived from a female donor with multiple sclerosis, enrolled in a pregnancy study. V gene TRBV30 combines with J gene TRBJ2-2, with 8 bases identical to TRBD1. The input for sequencing was peripheral blood, taken before pregnancy. The CDR3 reads CAWSQGARELFF. The CDR3 DNA reads TGTGCCTGGAGTCAGGGGGCAAGGGAGCTGTTTTTT.